These 30 T cell receptor beta chains originate from one sample sequenced in a study of blood T cell repertoires in COVID-19. Clones were sequenced by immunoSEQ multiplex PCR, and TCRdb holds only the in-frame ones, with some missing. The sample consists of about 100,000 clones, about 86% of them appearing once. Sequencing was done on a sample of peripheral blood. The receptors shown here come from an older woman in a cohort sampled during active or convalescent COVID-19.

The rearrangement links TRBV1 to TRBJ2-7; the D call of TRBD1 is as the table states it, not checked on the DNA. TRBV1 is described as a pseudogene. The CDR3 is 14 residues long. The CDR3 protein is CTSSRRTGNYEQYF. CDR3 coding DNA: TGCACCAGCAGCCGTCGGACAGGGAACTACGAGCAGTACTTC.

The CDR3 DNA reads TGTGCCAGCAGCTCTAGCGGGGGCGGATCCGGGGAGCTGTTTTTT. The encoded protein is CASSSSGGGSGELFF. This rearrangement joins TRBV7-2 to TRBJ2-2; 10 bases match TRBD2. From germline, CDR1 is SGHTA and CDR2 FQGNSA. This CDR3 has 15 residues. The trim removed 4 bases at V and 6 bases at J, leaving 5 bases unmatched.

This clone was recorded once. V is TRBV6-1 and J is TRBJ2-7, with D perhaps matching TRBD1 (5 bases). Trimming left V 1 base short and J 7 bases short, with 11 bases between. The CDR3 spans 13 residues. Looked up from germline, CDR1 is MNHNS and CDR2 is SASEGT. The CDR3 reads CASSEVSGREQYF. The CDR3, as DNA: TGTGCCAGCAGTGAAGTTTCAGGGCGTGAGCAGTACTTC.

This chain uses TRBV7-2 with TRBJ2-1, with TRBD1 identical over 9 bases. J lost 6 bases, V lost 6 bases, and 3 bases had no gene match. The CDR3 is made up of 13 amino acids. Germline-derived CDR1 and CDR2 are SGHTA and FQGNSA. CDR3 region: CASRGQGSNEQFF. CDR3 nucleotide sequence: TGTGCCAGCAGGGGACAGGGTTCCAATGAGCAGTTCTTC.

This clone showed up many times. The rearrangement links TRBV11-2 to TRBJ2-3; 7 nucleotides line up with TRBD2. Germline CDR1 reads SGHAT; CDR2 reads FQNNGV. V was pared by 4 bases and J by 0 bases, with 10 bases of the junction left unmatched. CDR3 length: 17 residues. CDR3 sequence: CASSYLPRGTSTDTQYF. DNA for the CDR3: TGTGCCAGCAGCTATCTCCCGCGGGGGACTAGCACAGATACGCAGTATTTT. The whole variable domain, remainder taken from reference TRBV11-2 and TRBJ2-3, is EAGVAQSPRYKIIEKRQSVAFWCNPISGHATLYWYQQILGQGPKLLIQFQNNGVVDDSQLPKDRFSAERLKGVDSTLKIQPAKLEDSAVYLCASSYLPRGTSTDTQYFGPGTRLTVL.

The genes are TRBV7-3 and TRBJ2-3; D is undetermined. The CDR3 is made up of 15 amino acids. The V end was cut by 0 bases, the J end by 2 bases, with 9 bases between. Germline loops: CDR1 SGHTA, CDR2 FQGTGA. CDR3 bases: TGTGCCAGCAGCTTAACCGTCGGGTCCACAGATACGCAGTATTTT. This codes for CASSLTVGSTDTQYF. The full variable domain, completed using reference TRBV7-3 and TRBJ2-3, is GAGVSQTPSNKVTEKGKYVELRCDPISGHTALYWYRQSLGQGPEFLIYFQGTGAADDSGLPNDRFFAVRPEGSVSTLKIQRTERGDSAVYLCASSLTVGSTDTQYFGPGTRLTVL.

The chain links TRBV7-9 to TRBJ1-5, with 10 bases lining up with TRBD1. Germline trimming cut 0 bases from V and 9 bases from J; bases unmatched to any gene: 8. CDR1 and CDR2 (germline): SEHNR, FQNEAQ (reference sequence). The CDR3 has 16 amino acids. In DNA, the CDR3 is TGTGCCAGCAGCTTAGCGGAGACAGGGGGCCTTCTGCCCCAGCATTTT. Protein product: CASSLAETGGLLPQHF.

This sequence joins TRBV6-5 and TRBJ1-1, with D possibly being TRBD1 (6 bases). V dropped 8 bases and J dropped 4 bases, with 20 bases sitting between them. The CDR3 consists of 15 residues. Looked up from germline, CDR1 is MNHEY and CDR2 is SVGAGI. The DNA for the CDR3 is TGTGCCAGCGGTTCTACAGGGAGTCAAAGCACTGAAGCTTTCTTT. Protein: CASGSTGSQSTEAFF.

The CDR3 loop reads CAWSVPLRRGQKNTEAFF. CDR3 coding DNA: TGTGCCTGGAGTGTACCTCTTAGGAGGGGACAGAAGAACACTGAAGCTTTCTTT. V gene TRBV30 combines with J gene TRBJ1-1, with 7 bases matching TRBD1. Unmatched junction bases numbered 14, after V lost 0 bases and J lost 1 base. Per the germline V gene, CDR1 is GTSNPN and CDR2 is SVGIG (reference sequence). The CDR3 consists of 18 residues.

J is TRBJ2-7 and V is TRBV11-2, with 10 bases identical to TRBD2. The CDR3 has 15 residues. V gave up 5 bases and J gave up 2 bases; unmatched junction bases: 6. Germline V gene data show CDR1 as SGHAT and CDR2 as FQNNGV. The CDR3 DNA sequence: TGTGCCAGCAGCCTCATAGCGGGAGGCCCCTACGAGCAGTACTTC. It encodes CASSLIAGGPYEQYF.

The chain has TRBV10-1 and TRBJ2-3; 14 nucleotides align to TRBD2. Trimming cost V 2 bases and J 2 bases; bases outside gene matches: 3. The CDR3 contains 17 residues. Per germline, CDR1 WNHNN and CDR2 SYGVQD (reference sequence). The CDR3 protein is CASSEGGLAGDTDTQYF. In DNA, the CDR3 is TGCGCCAGCAGTGAGGGGGGACTAGCGGGGGACACAGATACGCAGTATTTT.

The chain carries TRBV25-1 and TRBJ2-1; D is unresolved. Deletions cut 3 bases from V and 10 bases from J, with 7 bases between. The length of the CDR3 is 11 residues. Germline assignment: CDR1 MGHDK and CDR2 SYGVNS. For the CDR3, the DNA is TGTGCCAGCAGTGATGTTTTAGAGCAGTTCTTC. It specifies CASSDVLEQFF.

A remark on this clone: Sequence at one end of the junction differs from germline and may be a read error. This sequence joins TRBV6-6 and TRBJ2-7; 7 nucleotides agree with TRBD1. The CDR3 is 15 amino acids. Germline V gives CDR1 MNHNY, CDR2 SVGAGI (reference sequence). CDR3 amino acids: CASSYPQGTLYGQYF. The CDR3, as DNA: TGTGCCAGCAGTTACCCACAGGGGACGCTCTACGGGCAGTACTTC.

As regards this clone: One end of the junction does not line up with germline, which may come from a read error. The rearrangement joins TRBV5-6 to TRBJ2-3, with TRBD2 as a possible D gene (5 bases). Per the germline V gene, CDR1 is SGHDT and CDR2 is YYEEEE. There are 16 residues in the CDR3. The CDR3 DNA follows: TGTGCCAGCAGCTTGGCGGGAAGGGAGTTGACCATCCCCCCTTTTTTT. It encodes CASSLAGRELTIPPFF.

The CDR3, as DNA: TGTGCCAGCAGCACCCAGCTAGGTGCTGTCTCTGGAAACACCATATATTTT. This encodes CASSTQLGAVSGNTIYF. The J gene is TRBJ1-3, the V gene TRBV5-4; D remains ambiguous. The germline gives CDR1 SGHNT, CDR2 YYREEE (reference sequence). This CDR3 has 17 residues. The V end was cut by 4 bases, the J end by 0 bases, with 17 bases between. The full variable domain, with the rest looked up from reference TRBV5-4 and TRBJ1-3, is ETGVTQSPTHLIKTRGQQVTLRCSSQSGHNTVSWYQQALGQGPQFIFQYYREEENGRGNFPPRFSGLQFPNYSSELNVNALELDDSALYLCASSTQLGAVSGNTIYFGEGSWLTVV.

The rearrangement uses TRBV5-4 and TRBJ2-7, with D tentatively TRBD2 (7 bases). The CDR3 totals 14 residues. Germline V gene data show CDR1 as SGHNT and CDR2 as YYREEE (reference sequence). Between the trimmed V and J ends, which lost 2 bases and 6 bases, there was a span of 15 bases. CDR3 residues: CASSFQGRESEQYF. The CDR3 DNA follows: TGTGCCAGCAGCTTCCAGGGGCGGGAGTCCGAGCAGTACTTC.

The chain carries TRBV11-1 and TRBJ2-1, with TRBD1 matching 9 bases. The CDR3 totals 16 residues. V dropped 0 bases and J dropped 7; count of bases not matched to a gene: 7. The germline V gene has CDR1 SGHAT and CDR2 FQDESV (reference sequence). The CDR3 loop is CASSLALGQGLNEQFF. DNA for the CDR3: TGTGCCAGCAGCTTAGCGTTAGGACAGGGGTTAAATGAGCAGTTCTTC. Drawing the rest from reference TRBV11-1 and TRBJ2-1, the complete variable domain is EAEVAQSPRYKITEKSQAVAFWCDPISGHATLYWYRQILGQGPELLVQFQDESVVDDSQLPKDRFSAERLKGVDSTLKIQPAELGDSAMYLCASSLALGQGLNEQFFGPGTRLTVL.

This chain links TRBV6-1 with TRBJ1-2; maybe TRBD1 (5 bases). The CDR3 is 13 residues long. CDR1 and CDR2 (germline): MNHNS, SASEGT. V lost 3 bases and J 8 bases, leaving 13 bases between the germline ends. Written as DNA, the CDR3 is TGTGCCAGCAGTGACAGGGCCTTTGGGGGCTACACCTTC. Encoded protein: CASSDRAFGGYTF.

The genes are TRBV30 and TRBJ1-4; 7 bases line up with TRBD1. This CDR3 has 13 amino acids. The V and J ends lost 8 bases and 4 bases, in that order; junction bases with no gene match: 7. CDR1 GTSNPN and CDR2 SVGIG come from the germline V gene (reference sequence). The CDR3 DNA sequence: TGTGCCGTACGGGACAGCAATAATGAAAAACTGTTTTTT. Translating it yields CAVRDSNNEKLFF.

The chain recombines TRBV3-1 (or the pseudogene TRBV3-2) with TRBJ1-2, with 8 bases aligning to TRBD1. The CDR3 loop spans 13 amino acids. V gave up 5 bases and J gave up 6 bases; unmatched junction bases: 5. Germline CDR1 and CDR2: LGHDT and YNNKEL (reference sequence). The CDR3 is CASSSTGGDGYTF. In nucleotides, the CDR3 is TGTGCCAGCAGCAGCACAGGGGGTGATGGCTACACCTTC.

The gene calls are TRBV5-1 and TRBJ2-3, with TRBD2 matching 12 bases. The CDR3 is made up of 17 amino acids. Germline CDR1 is SGHRS and CDR2 is YFSETQ. V was clipped by 0 bases and J by 1 base; unmatched bases: 3. The CDR3 coding sequence is TGCGCCAGCAGCTTGGCGCGACTAGCGGGGGGCACAGATACGCAGTATTTT. Amino acid sequence: CASSLARLAGGTDTQYF.

The chain recombines TRBV10-3 with TRBJ2-3; weak D call: TRBD2 (6 bases). Germline CDR1 ENHRY, CDR2 SYGVKD. The CDR3 length is 13 residues. Trimming pared 6 bases from V and 6 bases from J, leaving 13 bases between. CDR3 in DNA: TGTGCCATCAGGGTAGCGGCCACGGATACGCAGTATTTT. This gives the protein CAIRVAATDTQYF.

J is TRBJ2-7 and V is TRBV5-1; D gene uncertain. This CDR3 spans 14 amino acids. Germline V gene lookup returns CDR1 SGHRS and CDR2 YFSETQ. Trimming took off 0 bases at V and 3 bases at J, with 10 bases between the two ends. The CDR3 sequence is CASSLVRNYYEQYF. Written as DNA, the CDR3 is TGCGCCAGCAGCTTGGTTAGGAACTACTACGAGCAGTACTTC.

The V gene is TRBV9, the J gene TRBJ2-3, with 8 positions matching TRBD2. Germline CDR1 SGDLS, CDR2 YYNGEE. This CDR3 comprises 14 residues. After removal of 7 bases from V and 2 bases from J, the junction contained 6 bases not matched to a gene. The CDR3 sequence: CASEGLGNTDTQYF. DNA of the CDR3: TGTGCCAGCGAGGGACTAGGTAACACAGATACGCAGTATTTT.

The chain employs TRBV6-5 and TRBJ2-5; 7 positions match TRBD1. V trimming: 6 bases; J trimming: 2 bases; junction bases outside the gene matches: 6. Germline V gives CDR1 MNHEY, CDR2 SVGAGI. CDR3 length: 14 amino acids. CDR3 coding DNA: TGTGCCAGCAGAGGACAGGTGATTCAAGAGACCCAGTACTTC. It specifies CASRGQVIQETQYF.

The chain has TRBV11-2 and TRBJ2-7; tentative D call: TRBD1 (5 bases). CDR1 and CDR2 (germline): SGHAT, FQNNGV. Between the trimmed V and J ends, which lost 1 base and 3 bases, there was a span of 16 bases. There are 16 residues in the CDR3. Here the CDR3 reads CASSLGSDSRFYEQYF. CDR3 bases: TGTGCCAGCAGCTTAGGTTCTGACAGCCGATTCTACGAGCAGTACTTC.

Only one count was recorded for this clone. The V call is TRBV3-1 (or the pseudogene TRBV3-2), the J call TRBJ2-7; D might be TRBD2 (5 bases). There are 16 residues in the CDR3. Trimming pared 5 bases from V and 2 bases from J, leaving 19 bases between. Germline assignment: CDR1 LGHDT and CDR2 YNNKEL (reference sequence). CDR3 sequence reads: CASSLGPGGRAYEQYF. The DNA for the CDR3 is TGTGCCAGCAGCTTGGGCCCAGGAGGTCGTGCCTACGAGCAGTACTTC.

The rearrangement links TRBV30 to TRBJ2-7; TRBD1 agrees at 9 bases. The V segment lost 5 bases and the J segment 9 bases; nucleotides outside the gene matches: 8. The CDR3 loop spans 12 amino acids. CDR1 GTSNPN and CDR2 SVGIG come from the germline V gene (reference sequence). The DNA for the CDR3 is TGTGCCTGGGGAGGGACAGGGCACAGGCAGTACTTC. Its translation: CAWGGTGHRQYF. The entire variable domain, with the rest obtained from reference TRBV30 and TRBJ2-7, is as follows: SQTIHQWPATLVQPVGSPLSLECTVEGTSNPNLYWYRQAAGRGLQLLFYSVGIGQISSEVPQNLSASRPQDRQFILSSKKLLLSDSGFYLCAWGGTGHRQYFGPGTRLTVT.

This chain connects TRBV5-4 to TRBJ2-3; 10 bases align to TRBD1. The V segment lost 4 bases and the J segment 5 bases; nucleotides outside the gene matches: 1. Per the germline V gene, CDR1 is SGHNT and CDR2 is YYREEE (reference sequence). The CDR3 is made up of 13 amino acids. CDR3 bases: TGTGCCAGCAGCGGGGACAGGGGAGATACGCAGTATTTT. This encodes CASSGDRGDTQYF.

This clone has more than one count but fewer than ten. This sequence joins TRBV28 and TRBJ1-1; TRBD1 matches at 7 bases. J was trimmed by 6 bases and V by 7 bases; bases with no gene match: 8. Per the germline V gene, CDR1 is MDHEN and CDR2 is SYDVKM. CDR3 size: 13 residues. The CDR3 loop is CASTQGEPAEAFF. The CDR3 DNA follows: TGTGCCAGCACCCAGGGGGAACCGGCTGAAGCTTTCTTT.